This T cell receptor beta chain was recorded in a study of CD8+CD57+ T cells in acquired aplastic anemia. Study overall: An average of 3.2 ug of DNA was obtained from sorted CD4+ and CD8+ cells.

With regard to this clonotype: The target antigen is unknown. A read error may be the cause here, since a much bigger clone is one base away.

V was cut by 1 base and J by 1 base, with 2 bases left in between. CDR3 length: 11 amino acids. CDR1 is GTSNPN and CDR2 is SVGIG in the germline V gene (reference sequence). The template used for profiling TCR beta VDJ and CDR3 was genomic DNA. Each CDR3 protein is one row after TCRdb ran MiXCR on the reads. The sample lists just over 450,000 distinct CDR3 sequences, roughly 34% occurring once. General study findings and limits: With respect to CD8+ Simpson's diversity, patients and controls did not differ significantly.

Patients sequenced had flow cytometry evidence of CD8+CD57+ cell expansion. The patients, all of them, had severe acquired aplastic anemia. At the time of blood sampling, patients had not yet received any therapy. The genes are TRBV30 and TRBJ2-7, with unresolved D. This clonotype originated in a human donor with aplastic anemia. The sequencing input was sorted CD4+, CD8+, or CD8+CD57+ T cells (not recorded which) from PBMCs. The CDR3 bases are TGTGCCTGGAGTGGGTCCTACGAGCAGTACTTC. This gives the protein CAWSGSYEQYF.